Each of the 28 T cell receptor beta chains below was sequenced from the same sample in a study of beta chain features in type 1 diabetes. The study reverse transcribed the entire isolated RNA, so it sequenced expressed TCRB transcripts. Assay used: immunoSEQ multiplex PCR; TCRdb lists only in-frame clones, some missing. The top ten clones hold around 0.05% of a sample with 250,000 or so clones, approximately 70% of them seen once. Sequencing was performed on naive CD4+ T cells from blood. All receptors come from a man aged 25 to 45 in good health.

The chain is built from TRBV29-1 and TRBJ2-1; either TRBD1 or TRBD2 may supply D (5 bases each). Germline loops: CDR1 SQVTM, CDR2 ANQGSEA. V was shortened by 4 bases and J by 5 bases, with 15 bases between the two germline ends. This CDR3 region has 14 residues. CDR3 DNA sequence: TGCAGCGTTGGGCCCGGGACGGACGACAATGAGCAGTTCTTC. It codes for CSVGPGTDDNEQFF.

This clone was seen a few times. V and J are TRBV7-9 and TRBJ2-5; D ambiguous. The V gene lost 5 bases and the J gene lost 1 base, with 14 bases spanning the gap. The germline gives CDR1 SEHNR, CDR2 FQNEAQ (reference sequence). This CDR3 has 15 amino acids. The chain's CDR3 is CASSQTWQSQETQYF. Written as DNA, the CDR3 is TGTGCCAGCAGCCAAACTTGGCAGAGCCAAGAGACCCAGTACTTC.

The V gene is TRBV18, the J gene TRBJ2-3, with TRBD2 identical over 13 bases. The CDR3 runs 16 residues. Germline CDR1 reads KGHSH; CDR2 reads LQKENI. V shed 5 bases and J 6 bases; nucleotides not matched to a gene: 8. The chain's CDR3 is CASSKRTSGSWDTQYF. DNA of the CDR3: TGTGCCAGCTCAAAAAGGACTAGCGGGAGTTGGGATACGCAGTATTTT.

V is TRBV6-5 and J is TRBJ2-6; no reliable D call. Trimming left V 6 bases short and J 2 bases short, with 5 bases between. The CDR3 has 13 residues. Germline V gives CDR1 MNHEY, CDR2 SVGAGI. CDR3 region: CASRPPGANVLTF. Written as DNA, the CDR3 is TGTGCCAGCAGACCCCCTGGGGCCAACGTCCTGACTTTC.

J is TRBJ2-5 and V is TRBV2; TRBD1 might be the D (6 bases). Germline CDR1 and CDR2: SNHLY and FYNNEI. This CDR3 has 16 residues. The V and J ends lost 4 bases and 4 bases respectively, with 19 bases between them. Here the CDR3 DNA reads TGTGCCAGCAGTGCATTAGGACAGCCCCAAAGAGAGACCCAGTACTTC. This translates into CASSALGQPQRETQYF.

V and J are TRBV5-1 and TRBJ2-5; the match to TRBD1 covers 9 bases. CDR1 and CDR2 from the germline V gene are SGHRS and YFSETQ. The trim removed 4 bases at V and 3 bases at J, leaving 13 bases unmatched. CDR3 size: 17 residues. The CDR3 DNA follows: TGCGCCAGCAGCAAACGCCTTACCCGGGACAGGGAAGAGACCCAGTACTTC. It specifies CASSKRLTRDREETQYF.

This clone has only a few counts. The chain recombines TRBV29-1 with TRBJ2-1; D unclear. The CDR3 runs 13 residues. V was pared by 7 bases and J by 8 bases, with 18 bases between. Germline V gene data show CDR1 as SQVTM and CDR2 as ANQGSEA. CDR3 loop: CSGSRAPSDEQFF. The CDR3 region has the DNA TGCAGCGGGTCCCGGGCCCCAAGCGATGAGCAGTTCTTC.

The V and J genes are TRBV30 and TRBJ1-4; a weak D match, TRBD1 (5 bases). The CDR3 runs to 13 residues. The ends were cut back, 2 bases at V and 3 bases at J, with 7 bases in the middle. Germline values: CDR1 GTSNPN, CDR2 SVGIG (reference sequence). CDR3 amino acids: CAWSQGANEKLFF. The CDR3 nucleotides read TGTGCCTGGAGTCAGGGTGCTAATGAAAAACTGTTTTTT.

This chain connects TRBV28 to TRBJ2-3; tentatively, D is TRBD1 (6 bases). CDR1 MDHEN and CDR2 SYDVKM come from the germline V gene. Trimming removed 4 bases from V and 4 bases from J, with 12 bases in between. The CDR3 has 14 residues. CDR3 DNA sequence: TGTGCCAGCAGTTCCCCGGGACAATCAGATACGCAGTATTTT. Amino acids: CASSSPGQSDTQYF.

A few counts support this clone. The gene calls are TRBV29-1 and TRBJ2-2; D is uncertain. The CDR3 totals 12 residues. Germline values: CDR1 SQVTM, CDR2 ANQGSEA. The V end lost 6 bases, the J end lost 4 bases, and 9 bases lay between the germline ends. As DNA, the CDR3 is TGCAGCGTCACATGGGGCACCGGGGAGCTGTTTTTT. Translated, it gives CSVTWGTGELFF.

CDR3: CASSQIGTGNTEAFF. CDR3 bases: TGTGCCAGCAGCCAAATCGGCACCGGGAACACTGAAGCTTTCTTT. The chain links TRBV4-2 to TRBJ1-1; D not resolved. Per germline, CDR1 LGHNA and CDR2 YNFKEQ. CDR3 length equals 15 residues. The V end was cut by 2 bases, the J end by 1 base, with 11 bases between.

V and J are TRBV7-2 and TRBJ2-1; possibly TRBD2 for D (5 bases). CDR3 length: 13 amino acids. In germline, CDR1 is SGHTA, CDR2 FQGNSA. The V end lost 5 bases, the J end lost 3 bases, and 8 bases lay between the germline ends. The CDR3 DNA sequence: TGTGCCAGCAGCCGGACTTTCTACAATGAGCAGTTCTTC. Translating gives CASSRTFYNEQFF.

This clone was found once. Other nucleotide sequences from this sample produce the same CDR3. V and J are TRBV6-5 and TRBJ2-1, with no clear D. Trimming left V 2 bases short and J 4 bases short, with 6 bases between. CDR1 is MNHEY, CDR2 SVGAGI, per germline. This CDR3 contains 13 residues. The CDR3 loop reads CASSYDSYNEQFF. The CDR3 DNA reads TGTGCCAGCAGTTACGACTCGTACAATGAGCAGTTCTTC.

The J gene is TRBJ1-5, the V gene TRBV7-6; 9 nucleotides align to TRBD1. The V gene's germline CDR1 is SGHVS and CDR2 FNYEAQ. This CDR3 comprises 15 residues. The V segment lost 0 bases and the J segment 6 bases; nucleotides outside the gene matches: 3. CDR3 in DNA: TGTGCCAGCAGCTTAGCACAGGGGGCCTTTCAGCCCCAGCATTTT. Translating gives CASSLAQGAFQPQHF.

The V and J genes are TRBV14 and TRBJ2-1; tentative D call: TRBD2 (5 bases). V dropped 5 bases and J dropped 12 bases, with 23 bases sitting between them. The CDR3 has 15 residues. In germline, CDR1 is SGHDN, CDR2 FVKESK. This CDR3 reads CASSALEGSSSRQFF. The CDR3 bases are TGTGCCAGCAGCGCCTTAGAGGGCTCTTCTTCCCGGCAGTTCTTC.

The rearrangement uses TRBV7-2 and TRBJ2-5; a weak D match, TRBD1 (6 bases). The CDR3 runs 14 residues. CDR1 SGHTA and CDR2 FQGNSA come from the germline V gene. The V end lost 6 bases, the J end lost 2 bases, and 13 bases lay between the germline ends. The CDR3 loop reads CASRRTGLQETQYF. The CDR3, as DNA: TGTGCCAGCAGACGTACAGGGTTGCAAGAGACCCAGTACTTC.

This clone turned up a few times. The same CDR3 also results from other DNA sequences found in this sample. V and J are TRBV30 and TRBJ1-2; D not resolved. Trimming took 0 bases from V and 8 from J, leaving 7 bases between them. CDR1 and CDR2 (germline): GTSNPN, SVGIG (reference sequence). The CDR3 runs to 11 residues. The CDR3 nucleotides read TGTGCCTGGAGTGTGGTAGGGGGCTACACCTTC. Residues: CAWSVVGGYTF. The full variable domain, its missing parts supplied by reference TRBV30 and TRBJ1-2, is SQTIHQWPATLVQPVGSPLSLECTVEGTSNPNLYWYRQAAGRGLQLLFYSVGIGQISSEVPQNLSASRPQDRQFILSSKKLLLSDSGFYLCAWSVVGGYTFGSGTRLTVV.

The chain uses TRBV30 and TRBJ1-6; no definite D call. The length of the CDR3 is 13 residues. V dropped 1 base and J dropped 5 bases, with 6 bases sitting between them. Germline V CDR1 and CDR2: GTSNPN, SVGIG (reference sequence). The CDR3 is CAWSGQNNSPLHF. In DNA form, the CDR3 reads TGTGCCTGGAGTGGGCAAAATAATTCACCCCTCCACTTT.

This sequence joins TRBV20-1 and TRBJ2-5; weak D call: TRBD1 (5 bases). Trimming pared 6 bases from V and 3 bases from J, leaving 8 bases between. This CDR3 comprises 11 residues. The germline V gene has CDR1 DFQATT and CDR2 SNEGSKA (reference sequence). CDR3 DNA sequence: TGCAGTGCACCGACAGAAGAGACCCAGTACTTC. Its protein is CSAPTEETQYF.

This clone was counted between two and nine times. The V and J genes are TRBV19 and TRBJ1-1; D is undetermined. Germline V CDR1 and CDR2: LNHDA, SQIVND (reference sequence). Trimming left V 3 bases short and J 0 bases short, with 8 bases between. This CDR3 has 14 amino acids. The CDR3 nucleotides are TGTGCCAGTAGTATCACCGGGGTGAACACTGAAGCTTTCTTT. Protein product: CASSITGVNTEAFF.

The chain recombines TRBV30 with TRBJ1-1, with 10 bases fitting TRBD1. Germline V lookup: CDR1 GTSNPN, CDR2 SVGIG (reference sequence). The CDR3 covers 14 residues. The J segment lost 6 bases and the V segment lost 2 bases, leaving 6 bases of the junction unmatched. The CDR3 region has the DNA TGTGCCTGGAGTAGGGGACAGGGGTTCGCTGAAGCTTTCTTT. Protein product: CAWSRGQGFAEAFF. The variable domain in full, with the rest retrieved from reference TRBV30 and TRBJ1-1, is SQTIHQWPATLVQPVGSPLSLECTVEGTSNPNLYWYRQAAGRGLQLLFYSVGIGQISSEVPQNLSASRPQDRQFILSSKKLLLSDSGFYLCAWSRGQGFAEAFFGQGTRLTVV.

The gene calls are TRBV6-6 and TRBJ2-7; D uncertain. Germline-derived CDR1 and CDR2 are MNHNY and SVGAGI (reference sequence). Trimming stripped 3 bases from V and 6 bases from J, with 6 bases between. This CDR3 has 11 amino acids. CDR3 bases: TGTGCCAGCAGTTATTCGCCCGAGCAGTACTTC. Its protein is CASSYSPEQYF.

V and J are TRBV14 and TRBJ2-1; 11 bases fit TRBD2. The CDR3 has 14 residues. The V segment lost 4 bases and the J segment 9 bases; nucleotides outside the gene matches: 5. Germline CDR1 and CDR2: SGHDN and FVKESK. The CDR3 nucleotides are TGTGCCAGCAGCCTAGGACTAGCGGGTCTTGAGCAGTTCTTC. Translated: CASSLGLAGLEQFF.

The chain couples TRBV30 to TRBJ2-7, with a weak D call TRBD1 (5 bases). V lost 0 bases to trimming and J lost 2 bases, with 17 bases between them. The CDR3 length is 16 residues. Germline-derived CDR1 and CDR2 are GTSNPN and SVGIG (reference sequence). The CDR3 sequence is CAWSVPRSSTAYEQYF. Written as DNA, the CDR3 is TGTGCCTGGAGTGTACCCAGGTCTTCGACAGCCTACGAGCAGTACTTC.

This clone occurred a few times. The chain employs TRBV5-1 and TRBJ2-1; D gene unclear. The germline V gene has CDR1 SGHRS and CDR2 YFSETQ. Trimming removed 1 base at V and 3 bases at J, with 11 bases between. The length of the CDR3 is 15 residues. Here the CDR3 DNA reads TGCGCCAGCAGCTTGAGTCTAGTGCTCTACAATGAGCAGTTCTTC. This gives the protein CASSLSLVLYNEQFF.

V usage is TRBV25-1 and J usage is TRBJ2-7; no reliable D call. Trimming left V 5 bases short and J 3 bases short, with 11 bases between. The CDR3 has 13 amino acids. Looked up from germline, CDR1 is MGHDK and CDR2 is SYGVNS. Here the CDR3 reads CASSSTVNYEQYF. DNA for the CDR3: TGTGCCAGCAGTAGTACGGTGAACTACGAGCAGTACTTC.

The rearrangement joins TRBV28 to TRBJ2-7, with 9 bases lining up with TRBD2. CDR3 size: 16 residues. CDR1 is MDHEN, CDR2 SYDVKM, per germline. V shed 6 bases and J 0 bases; nucleotides not matched to a gene: 9. In DNA form, the CDR3 reads TGTGCCAGCAGATGGAAACTAGCGGGCAACTCCTACGAGCAGTACTTC. Protein sequence: CASRWKLAGNSYEQYF. Complete variable domain (other parts from reference TRBV28 and TRBJ2-7): DVKVTQSSRYLVKRTGEKVFLECVQDMDHENMFWYRQDPGLGLRLIYFSYDVKMKEKGDIPEGYSVSREKKERFSLILESASTNQTSMYLCASRWKLAGNSYEQYFGPGTRLTVT.

This clone was detected only once. The CDR3 DNA reads TGTGCCAGCAGCCTGAGGAGCGGGGACACAGATACGCAGTATTTT. Translated, it gives CASSLRSGDTDTQYF. The chain couples TRBV4-2 to TRBJ2-3; 7 positions match TRBD2. CDR3 size: 15 residues. Germline V gene sequence: CDR1 LGHNA, CDR2 YNFKEQ. V gave up 4 bases and J gave up 2 bases; unmatched junction bases: 6.